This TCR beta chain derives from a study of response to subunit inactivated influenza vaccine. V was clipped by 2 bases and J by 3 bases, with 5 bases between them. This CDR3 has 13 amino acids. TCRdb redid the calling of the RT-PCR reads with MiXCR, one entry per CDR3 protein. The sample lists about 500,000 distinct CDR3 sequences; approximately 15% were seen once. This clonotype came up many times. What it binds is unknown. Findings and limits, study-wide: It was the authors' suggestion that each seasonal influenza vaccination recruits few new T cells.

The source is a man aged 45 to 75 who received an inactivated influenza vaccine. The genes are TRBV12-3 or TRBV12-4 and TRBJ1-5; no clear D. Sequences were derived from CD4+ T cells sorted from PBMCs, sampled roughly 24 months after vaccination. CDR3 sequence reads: CASSLLINQPQHF. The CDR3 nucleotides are TGTGCCAGCAGTTTACTGATCAATCAGCCCCAGCATTTT.